This TCR beta chain originates from a study of blood T cell repertoires in COVID-19. This CDR3 has 15 residues. CDR1 is MDHEN, CDR2 SYDVKM, per germline. V gave up 6 bases and J gave up 1 base, with 13 bases separating them. The method was immunoSEQ multiplex PCR; TCRdb's version includes in-frame clones alone and lacks a portion of them. The sample gives hundreds of thousands of clones, approximately 86% of which show up once; around 9% is in the top ten. The chain links TRBV28 to TRBJ1-5; weak D call: TRBD1 (5 bases). The sample taken for sequencing was PBMCs or T cells enriched from blood (not recorded which). The receptor was derived from a woman under 30 who had recovered from COVID-19. The CDR3 reads CASSPRASSNQPQHF. The CDR3 DNA reads as TGTGCCAGCAGCCCCAGGGCATCCAGCAATCAGCCCCAGCATTTT. Full variable domain (missing parts from reference TRBV28 and TRBJ1-5): DVKVTQSSRYLVKRTGEKVFLECVQDMDHENMFWYRQDPGLGLRLIYFSYDVKMKEKGDIPEGYSVSREKKERFSLILESASTNQTSMYLCASSPRASSNQPQHFGDGTRLSIL.